A selection of T cell receptor beta chains follows, all from one sample in a study of Siglec-9 on CD8 T cells in melanoma. TCRdb keeps only in-frame clones here, not all; method: immunoSEQ multiplex PCR. The sample includes some 37,000 clones, approximately 84% seen only once; the top ten take under 2%. Specimen: Siglec-9- CD8+ T cells sorted from blood. The receptors here all came from a human donor in good health. Both conserved end residues are part of each CDR3. D genes are given only for firm matches. Only some rows state a clone size, as once, few, many or a class for expanded clones.

d_call	j_call	clone_size	v_call	cdr3_nt	cdr3_aa
TRBD1	TRBJ2-7	.	TRBV29-1	TGCAGCGCGGAACAGGGGAATGAGCAGTACTTC	CSAEQGNEQYF
.	TRBJ1-5	.	TRBV4-1	TGCGCCAGCAGCGCCATGACCGTTCGGGGCAATCAGCCCCAGCATTTT	CASSAMTVRGNQPQHF
.	TRBJ2-1	.	TRBV7-8	TGTGCCAGCAGCTACCTAGTGACTGAGCAGTTCTTC	CASSYLVTEQFF
.	TRBJ2-7	.	TRBV19	TGTGCCAGTAGCTTTACCGGACAGTACTACGAGCAGTACTTC	CASSFTGQYYEQYF
.	TRBJ2-3	.	TRBV7-3	TGTGCCAGCAGGTCGACGGTGGGGGATACGCAGTATTTT	CASRSTVGDTQYF
.	TRBJ2-5	.	TRBV19	TGTGCCAGTAGTACTCCGGGACTCCAAGAGACCCAGTACTTC	CASSTPGLQETQYF
.	TRBJ1-1	.	TRBV11-2	TGTGCCAGCAGCTTAGATAACCAGTTGATTGGGGACACTGAAGCTTTCTTT	CASSLDNQLIGDTEAFF
.	TRBJ2-5	once	TRBV5-1	TGCGCCAGCAGCTTGGAAGGGCAAGAGACCCAGTACTTC	CASSLEGQETQYF
.	TRBJ2-1	.	TRBV6-5	TGTGCCAGCAGTTACTCAGGGTACAATGAGCAGTTCTTC	CASSYSGYNEQFF
.	TRBJ2-2	.	TRBV19	TGTGCCAGTAGCCGCAGGGGGGGTAGGGACTATAGAACCGGGGAGCTGTTTTTT	CASSRRGGRDYRTGELFF
.	TRBJ2-7	.	TRBV5-1	TGCGCCAGCAGCTTGGACGGGGTTTACGAGCAGTACTTC	CASSLDGVYEQYF
.	TRBJ2-3	.	TRBV29-1	TGCAGCGTTGAAGAAGGGGCGGGCCCTAGCACAGATACGCAGTATTTT	CSVEEGAGPSTDTQYF
.	TRBJ1-4	.	TRBV2	TGTGCCAGCTCCCACGGTGCGTCTTATAATGAAAAACTGTTTTTT	CASSHGASYNEKLFF
.	TRBJ2-7	.	TRBV19	TGTGCCAGTAGTATAGGCCCGGGAGTCTCCTACGAGCAGTACTTC	CASSIGPGVSYEQYF
.	TRBJ2-1	.	TRBV9	TGTGCCAGCAGCGCACAGGGAAATGAGCAGTTCTTC	CASSAQGNEQFF
TRBD1	TRBJ2-1	.	TRBV27	TGTGCCAGCAGTTTACAGGGGGAATACAATGAGCAGTTCTTC	CASSLQGEYNEQFF
.	TRBJ1-1	few	TRBV10-3	TGTGCCATCAGGGCGAACACTGAAGCTTTCTTT	CAIRANTEAFF